The clone carrying this T cell receptor beta chain has just one count. Its antigen is currently unknown. Clones were sequenced by immunoSEQ multiplex PCR, and TCRdb holds only the in-frame ones, with some missing. The sample has roughly 1,500 clones, 92% seen once. The data are from a study of chemoradiotherapy in HPV16-positive cancers. Study-level background: Candidate HPV-specific T-cell clones and common TCR motifs came from functional assays in a couple of HPV16-positive patients.

The CDR3 runs to 15 residues. Germline-derived CDR1 and CDR2 are SGHNT and YYREEE (reference sequence). Trimming cost V 4 bases and J 0 bases, with 13 bases left between them. Whole-study results and caveats: Only two HPV16-positive patients supplied the functional HPV-specificity definition.

This sequence joins TRBV5-4 and TRBJ1-1, with no clear D. The receptor comes from a human donor with HPV-associated anogenital cancer. This specimen was tumor tissue, taken from a patient who underwent chemoradiotherapy. The CDR3 sequence: CASSQSRSLNTEAFF. The DNA for the CDR3 is TGTGCCAGCAGCCAGAGCAGGAGCCTGAACACTGAAGCTTTCTTT. Using reference TRBV5-4 and TRBJ1-1 for the parts outside the CDR3, the full variable domain is ETGVTQSPTHLIKTRGQQVTLRCSSQSGHNTVSWYQQALGQGPQFIFQYYREEENGRGNFPPRFSGLQFPNYSSELNVNALELDDSALYLCASSQSRSLNTEAFFGQGTRLTVV.